This T cell receptor (beta chain) came from a study of cytomegalovirus exposure and HLA in healthy donors. Study at large: Counted in an early data release were about 86 million unique TCRs from HLA-typed donors. Points from the study as a whole: Later, an analysis showed that TCR beta chains associated with HLA were more clonally expanded than others that were equally common. A later analysis reportedly identified an Asian-associated ancestry cluster as carrying fewer N-insertions than the approximately 620-donor mean. When presence/absence was analysed, sequencing depth was taken to be roughly uniform across donors.

Turning to this clone: Its antigen is still unknown.

Trimming removed 5 bases at V and 3 bases at J, with 10 bases between. The CDR3 sequence is 14 residues long. Per the germline V gene, CDR1 is SGHTA and CDR2 is FQGNSA. PCR amplification relied on 60 Vbeta primers (plus 13 Jbeta primers). Measured with immunoSEQ multiplex PCR; TCRdb has only the in-frame clones, and not every one. The repertoire holds 150,000 to 200,000 clones, with roughly 80% as singletons. The genes are TRBV7-2 and TRBJ2-2; D perhaps matches TRBD2 (5 bases). This TCR was recovered from a man aged 35 to 55 in good health and CMV-seropositive. The specimen sequenced was PBMCs. CDR3 in DNA: TGTGCCAGCAGCGTACGGGATTACACCGGGGAGCTGTTTTTT. Its translation is CASSVRDYTGELFF. The full variable domain, its missing parts supplied by reference TRBV7-2 and TRBJ2-2, is GAGVSQSPSNKVTEKGKDVELRCDPISGHTALYWYRQSLGQGLEFLIYFQGNSAPDKSGLPSDRFSAERTGGSVSTLTIQRTQQEDSAVYLCASSVRDYTGELFFGEGSRLTVL.